This TCR beta chain was retrieved from a study of cytomegalovirus exposure and HLA in healthy donors. Generated by immunoSEQ multiplex PCR, the TCRdb table keeps only in-frame clones and is missing some. The sample lists a few hundred thousand clones; just over 85% were seen once. Unmatched junction bases numbered 7, after V lost 6 bases and J lost 4 bases. The germline V gene encodes CDR1 MDHEN and CDR2 SYDVKM. This CDR3 spans 16 amino acids. The chain links TRBV28 to TRBJ2-1; 12 bases line up with TRBD2. Sequenced: PBMCs. The receptor was derived from a woman between 18 and 29 years old in good health and CMV-seronegative. CDR3 DNA: TGTGCCAGCAGCCAGACTAGCGGGAGTAGGTACAATGAGCAGTTCTTC. Encoded protein: CASSQTSGSRYNEQFF.